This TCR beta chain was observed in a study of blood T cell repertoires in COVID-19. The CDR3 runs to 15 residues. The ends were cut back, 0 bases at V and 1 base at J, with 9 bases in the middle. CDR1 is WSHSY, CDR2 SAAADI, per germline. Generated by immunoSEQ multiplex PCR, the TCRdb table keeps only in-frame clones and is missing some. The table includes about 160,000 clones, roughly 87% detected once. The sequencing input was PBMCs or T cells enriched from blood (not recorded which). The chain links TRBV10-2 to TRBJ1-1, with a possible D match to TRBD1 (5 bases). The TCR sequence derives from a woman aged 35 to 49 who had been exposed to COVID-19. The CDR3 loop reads CASSESGGRNTEAFF. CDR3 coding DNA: TGCGCCAGCAGTGAGTCGGGGGGACGGAACACTGAAGCTTTCTTT.